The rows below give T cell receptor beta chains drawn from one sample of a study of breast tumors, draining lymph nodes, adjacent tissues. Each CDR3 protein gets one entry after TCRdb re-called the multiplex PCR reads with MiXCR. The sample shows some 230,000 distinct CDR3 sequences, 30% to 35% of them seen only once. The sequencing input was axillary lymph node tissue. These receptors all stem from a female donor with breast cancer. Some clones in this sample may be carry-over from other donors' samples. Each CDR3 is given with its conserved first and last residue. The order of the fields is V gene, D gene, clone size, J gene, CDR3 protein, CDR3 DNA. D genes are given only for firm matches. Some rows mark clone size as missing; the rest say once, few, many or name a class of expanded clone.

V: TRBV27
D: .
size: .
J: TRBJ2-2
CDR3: CASSPSGTSRNGELFF
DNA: TGTGCCAGCAGTCCCTCCGGAACTAGCAGGAACGGGGAGCTGTTTTTT

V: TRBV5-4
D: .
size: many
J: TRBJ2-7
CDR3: CASSLDLTVQYF
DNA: TGTGCCAGCAGCCTGGACCTTACTGTGCAGTACTTC

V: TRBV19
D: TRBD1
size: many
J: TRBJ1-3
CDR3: CASSIPGGTGNTIYF
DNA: TGTGCCAGTAGTATTCCAGGGGGTACTGGAAACACCATATATTTT

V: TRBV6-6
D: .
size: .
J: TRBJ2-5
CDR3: CASSHPLGGRQTQYF
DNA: TGTGCCAGCAGTCACCCCCTAGGGGGGCGGCAGACCCAGTACTTC

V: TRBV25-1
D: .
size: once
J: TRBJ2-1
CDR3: CASSARDLFYNEQFF
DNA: TGTGCCAGCAGTGCCCGGGACCTGTTCTACAATGAGCAGTTCTTC

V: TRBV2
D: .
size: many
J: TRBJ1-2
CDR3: CASSEGSQNYGYTF
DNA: TGTGCCAGCAGTGAAGGTTCCCAAAACTATGGCTACACCTTC

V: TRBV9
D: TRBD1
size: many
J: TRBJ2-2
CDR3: CASSGRTGEAGELFF
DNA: TGTGCCAGCAGCGGCAGGACAGGGGAAGCCGGGGAGCTGTTTTTT

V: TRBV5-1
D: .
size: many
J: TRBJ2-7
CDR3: CASSYGQSYEQYF
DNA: TGCGCCAGCAGCTACGGACAGTCCTACGAGCAGTACTTC

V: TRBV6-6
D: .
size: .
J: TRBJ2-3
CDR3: CASSPSGVRGTDTQYF
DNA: TGTGCCAGCAGCCCAAGTGGGGTAAGGGGCACAGATACGCAGTATTTT

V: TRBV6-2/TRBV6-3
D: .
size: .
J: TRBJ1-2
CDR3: CASSHRSGISNYGYTF
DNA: TGTGCCAGCAGTCATAGGTCAGGTATCTCTAACTATGGCTACACCTTC

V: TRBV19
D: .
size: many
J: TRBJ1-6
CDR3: CASSDIGYNSPLHF
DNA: TGTGCCAGCTCGGACATCGGCTATAATTCACCCCTCCACTTT

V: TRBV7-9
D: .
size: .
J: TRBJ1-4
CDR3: CASSSTNGELLF
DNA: TGTGCCAGCAGCTCCACAAATGGGGAACTGCTTTTT

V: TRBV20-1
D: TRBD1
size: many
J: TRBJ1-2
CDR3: CSASPPGDRGRGYTF
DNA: TGCAGTGCTAGCCCCCCTGGGGACAGGGGTAGGGGCTACACCTTC

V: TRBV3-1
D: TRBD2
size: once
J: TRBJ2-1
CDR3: CTSSPAGGENEQFF
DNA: TGTACCAGCAGCCCTGCGGGGGGAGAGAATGAGCAGTTCTTC

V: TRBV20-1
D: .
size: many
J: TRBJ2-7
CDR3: CSARDRGAHEQYF
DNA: TGCAGTGCTAGAGACAGGGGGGCCCACGAGCAGTACTTC

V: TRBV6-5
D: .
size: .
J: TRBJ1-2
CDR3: CASSYVGGAASYGYTF
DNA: TGTGCCAGCAGTTACGTCGGCGGAGCGGCGTCCTATGGCTACACCTTC

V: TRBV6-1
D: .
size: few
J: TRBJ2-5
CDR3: CASSERSNREETQYF
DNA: TGTGCCAGCAGTGAAAGAAGTAACAGGGAAGAGACCCAGTACTTC

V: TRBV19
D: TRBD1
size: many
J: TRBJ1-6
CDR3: CASSSNLNRGQISPLHF
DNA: TGTGCCAGTAGTTCCAACCTCAACAGGGGGCAGATTTCACCCCTCCACTTT

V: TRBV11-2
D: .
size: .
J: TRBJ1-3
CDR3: CASSSSWASGNTIYF
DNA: TGTGCCAGCAGCAGCAGTTGGGCCTCTGGAAACACCATATATTTT

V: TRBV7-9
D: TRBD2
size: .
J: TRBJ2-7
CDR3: CASAAPGTSIGERYF
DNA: TGTGCCAGCGCCGCCCCCGGGACTAGTATCGGCGAGCGGTACTTC